Shown below are 6 T cell receptor beta chains from a single sample sequenced in a study of cytomegalovirus exposure and HLA in healthy donors. Sequenced by immunoSEQ multiplex PCR; TCRdb stores in-frame clones only, minus some. The repertoire consists of some 160,000 clones, with 88% occurring once and the leading ten covering 2.5% to 3%. The sequencing input was PBMCs. The receptors were gathered from a man aged 18 to 30 in good health and CMV-seronegative.

This sequence joins TRBV5-1 and TRBJ2-1; 10 bases match TRBD2. This CDR3 contains 15 residues. The germline gives CDR1 SGHRS, CDR2 YFSETQ. Trimming removed 0 bases from V and 8 bases from J; junction bases left unmatched: 5. CDR3 in amino acids: CASSLASGGADEQFF. The CDR3 DNA is TGCGCCAGCAGCTTGGCCAGCGGGGGGGCCGATGAGCAGTTCTTC.

CDR3 loop: CASTLGQAGPGELFF. CDR3 DNA: TGTGCCAGCACCCTCGGACAGGCAGGCCCCGGGGAGCTGTTTTTT. The chain has TRBV6-5 and TRBJ2-2, with 7 bases identical to TRBD1. CDR1 is MNHEY and CDR2 is SVGAGI in the germline V gene. Trimming at V came to 7 bases and at J to 6 bases, leaving 11 bases not matched to a gene. This CDR3 spans 15 amino acids.

This clone was detected only once. The V call is TRBV5-1, the J call TRBJ2-5; 7 bases map to TRBD1. V lost 5 bases, J lost 1 base, and 2 bases stayed unmatched. This CDR3 is built from 13 residues. Per germline, CDR1 SGHRS and CDR2 YFSETQ. The CDR3 DNA reads TGCGCCAGCAGTGGGACAGTCCAAGAGACCCAGTACTTC. Translating it yields CASSGTVQETQYF.

V is TRBV6-5 and J is TRBJ2-7; no reliable D call. This CDR3 spans 11 amino acids. V dropped 4 bases and J dropped 3 bases, with 4 bases sitting between them. CDR1 and CDR2 (germline): MNHEY, SVGAGI. CDR3 in amino acids: CASSSNYEQYF. In nucleotides, the CDR3 is TGTGCCAGCAGTTCCAACTACGAGCAGTACTTC.

This clone has only one observation. The CDR3 nucleotides are TGTGCCAGCAGTGGCGCCCGGGACATCCTACTAGCCAAAAACATTCAGTACTTC. Translation gives CASSGARDILLAKNIQYF. The chain couples TRBV6-1 to TRBJ2-4; possible D gene TRBD1, 6 bases. Germline assignment: CDR1 MNHNS and CDR2 SASEGT. The CDR3 totals 18 residues. Trimming removed 4 bases at V and 0 bases at J, with 19 bases between.

V is TRBV7-8 and J is TRBJ2-2; D remains ambiguous. CDR1 is SGHVS and CDR2 is FQNEAQ in the germline V gene. CDR3 length: 15 residues. The V end lost 2 bases, the J end lost 6 bases, and 13 bases lay between the germline ends. CDR3 amino acids: CASSLRVDVSGELFF. The CDR3 coding sequence is TGTGCCAGCAGCTTACGGGTAGACGTGTCCGGGGAGCTGTTTTTT.